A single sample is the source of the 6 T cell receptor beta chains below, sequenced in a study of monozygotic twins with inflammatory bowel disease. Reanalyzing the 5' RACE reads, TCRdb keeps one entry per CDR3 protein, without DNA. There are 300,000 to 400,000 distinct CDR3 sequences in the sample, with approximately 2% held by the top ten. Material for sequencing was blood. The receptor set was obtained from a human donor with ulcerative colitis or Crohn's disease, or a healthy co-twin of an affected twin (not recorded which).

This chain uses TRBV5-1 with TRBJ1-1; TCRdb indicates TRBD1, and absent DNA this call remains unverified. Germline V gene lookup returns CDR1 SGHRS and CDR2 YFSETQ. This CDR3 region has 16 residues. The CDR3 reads CASSLDTGGRNTEAFF.

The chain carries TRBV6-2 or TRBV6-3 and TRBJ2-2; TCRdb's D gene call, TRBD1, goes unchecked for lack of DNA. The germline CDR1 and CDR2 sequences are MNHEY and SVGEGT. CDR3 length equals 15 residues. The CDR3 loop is CASRIPGQGTGELFF.

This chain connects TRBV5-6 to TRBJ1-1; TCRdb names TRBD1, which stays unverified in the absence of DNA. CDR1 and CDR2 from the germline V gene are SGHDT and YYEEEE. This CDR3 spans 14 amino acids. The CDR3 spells CASSLTGDNTEAFF. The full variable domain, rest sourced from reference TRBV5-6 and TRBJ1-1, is DAGVTQSPTHLIKTRGQQVTLRCSPKSGHDTVSWYQQALGQGPQFIFQYYEEEERQRGNFPDRFSGHQFPNYSSELNVNALLLGDSALYLCASSLTGDNTEAFFGQGTRLTVV.

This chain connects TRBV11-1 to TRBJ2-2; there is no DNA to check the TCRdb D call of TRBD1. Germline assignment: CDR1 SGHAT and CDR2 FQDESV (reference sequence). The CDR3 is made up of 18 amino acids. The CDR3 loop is CASSFQGILASDTGELFF.

The chain's CDR3 is CASRQAPGELFF. This chain connects TRBV19 to TRBJ2-2; the TCRdb call, TRBD1, lacks DNA for checking. Germline assignment: CDR1 LNHDA and CDR2 SQIVND (reference sequence). The CDR3 runs 12 residues. Full variable domain (missing parts from reference TRBV19 and TRBJ2-2): DGGITQSPKYLFRKEGQNVTLSCEQNLNHDAMYWYRQDPGQGLRLIYYSQIVNDFQKGDIAEGYSVSREKKESFPLTVTSAQKNPTAFYLCASRQAPGELFFGEGSRLTVL.

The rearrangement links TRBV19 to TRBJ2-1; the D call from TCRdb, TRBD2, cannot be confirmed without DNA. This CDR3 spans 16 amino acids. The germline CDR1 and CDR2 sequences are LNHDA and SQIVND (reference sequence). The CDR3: CASSSGLAGGSGEQFF.